This T cell receptor beta chain was identified in a study of response to subunit inactivated influenza vaccine. Study observations and caveats: The authors put forward the suggestion that each seasonal influenza vaccination may bring in only a limited number of new T cells.

TCRdb analysed the RT-PCR reads with MiXCR anew, one entry per CDR3 protein. The sample consists of fewer than 600,000 distinct CDR3 sequences, about 7.2% of them appearing once. Trimming cost V 7 bases and J 4 bases; bases outside gene matches: 6. Per germline, CDR1 MDHEN and CDR2 SYDVKM. The CDR3 totals 13 residues. Worth noting for this clonotype: Its antigen remains unidentified.

The clonotype was recovered from a man in his fifties or sixties who received an inactivated influenza vaccine. Sequencing used PBMCs from blood, obtained about 23 months after vaccination. The V call is TRBV28, the J call TRBJ1-1; 7 nucleotides agree with TRBD1. CDR3 residues: CASTDRVATEAFF. CDR3 bases: TGTGCCAGCACCGACAGGGTGGCCACTGAAGCTTTCTTT. The full variable domain, with the rest looked up from reference TRBV28 and TRBJ1-1, is DVKVTQSSRYLVKRTGEKVFLECVQDMDHENMFWYRQDPGLGLRLIYFSYDVKMKEKGDIPEGYSVSREKKERFSLILESASTNQTSMYLCASTDRVATEAFFGQGTRLTVV.